This T cell receptor (beta chain) was captured by sequencing in a study of blood T cell repertoires in COVID-19. As for the study in general: Sites in the United States, Italy and Spain provided acute and convalescent COVID-19 samples. PBMCs, B-cell-depleted T cells, or T cells provided the cDNA or gDNA that made up the material.

The germline gives CDR1 DFQATT, CDR2 SNEGSKA (reference sequence). The germline V and J ends were trimmed by 6 bases and 12 bases, with 15 bases remaining between them. The CDR3 covers 11 residues. Per the study methods: The assay estimated nucleated cells by amplifying reference gene primers. Data came from immunoSEQ multiplex PCR; TCRdb stores just in-frame clones and leaves some out. That table is the source of V, J and clone size, and D and trimming were worked out from the DNA. The data show 30,000 to 35,000 clones, about four fifths seen once. The genes are TRBV20-1 and TRBJ2-1, with D maybe TRBD2 (6 bases). The receptor was derived from a man aged 50-60 years with acute or convalescent COVID-19. Sequenced material: peripheral blood. CDR3: CSAVGEVLQFF. The CDR3 region has the DNA TGCAGTGCGGTAGGGGAGGTACTGCAGTTCTTC.